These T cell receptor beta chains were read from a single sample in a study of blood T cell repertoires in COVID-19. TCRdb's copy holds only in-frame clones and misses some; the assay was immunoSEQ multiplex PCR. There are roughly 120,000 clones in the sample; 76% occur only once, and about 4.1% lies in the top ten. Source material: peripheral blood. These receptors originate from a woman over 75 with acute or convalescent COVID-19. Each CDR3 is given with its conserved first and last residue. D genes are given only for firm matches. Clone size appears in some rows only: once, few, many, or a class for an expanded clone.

DNA: TGTGCCAGCAGTTACTCGAGGGCCTCTGGGGCCAACGTCCTGACTTTC; CDR3: CASSYSRASGANVLTF; V: TRBV6-2/TRBV6-3; size: few; D: .; J: TRBJ2-6
DNA: TGTGCCAGCAGCTTAGGGACTAGCGGGACACCTTGGGAGCAGTACTTC; CDR3: CASSLGTSGTPWEQYF; V: TRBV7-6; size: .; D: TRBD2; J: TRBJ2-7
DNA: TGTGCCACCAGTACATTGCTAGCGAACAATGAGCAGTTCTTC; CDR3: CATSTLLANNEQFF; V: TRBV24-1; size: .; D: .; J: TRBJ2-1
DNA: TGCGCCAGCAGCTTGGGACCGGGACTCGCGGGGGGGCCTGGGGCCAACGTCCTGACTTTC; CDR3: CASSLGPGLAGGPGANVLTF; V: TRBV5-1; size: .; D: TRBD2; J: TRBJ2-6
DNA: TGTGCCAGCAACCCTCGACAGGGGGCGCGCTACACCTTC; CDR3: CASNPRQGARYTF; V: TRBV28; size: .; D: TRBD1; J: TRBJ1-2
DNA: TGTGCCAGCAGCTTCGGCGGGGCTGTAGGAGCCAACACAGATACGCAGTATTTT; CDR3: CASSFGGAVGANTDTQYF; V: TRBV7-2; size: once; D: .; J: TRBJ2-3
DNA: TGCGCCAGCAGCCTCGACATAATGATCTATGGCTACACCTTC; CDR3: CASSLDIMIYGYTF; V: TRBV4-1; size: .; D: .; J: TRBJ1-2
DNA: TGTGCCAGCAGTTACCGGGCTAGCGGGGGGCGTGAGCAGTTCTTC; CDR3: CASSYRASGGREQFF; V: TRBV6-2/TRBV6-3; size: .; D: TRBD2; J: TRBJ2-1
DNA: TGTGCCAGCAGCTTTGTTGACAGGGCACATGAAAAACTGTTTTTT; CDR3: CASSFVDRAHEKLFF; V: TRBV5-5; size: .; D: TRBD1; J: TRBJ1-4
DNA: TGTGCCAGCAGTCTACCTGAAGAGACCCAGTACTTC; CDR3: CASSLPEETQYF; V: TRBV12-3/TRBV12-4; size: .; D: .; J: TRBJ2-5
DNA: TGCGCCAGCAGCCCCGGCGCAAGAGGTTTCAATTCACCCCTCCACTTT; CDR3: CASSPGARGFNSPLHF; V: TRBV5-1; size: .; D: .; J: TRBJ1-6
DNA: TGCGCCAGCAGTGAGTCATCGACAGTGGCTTTCTTT; CDR3: CASSESSTVAFF; V: TRBV10-1; size: few; D: .; J: TRBJ1-1
DNA: TGCAGCGCTAGGAGCGGGGGGGGCATTCAGTACTTC; CDR3: CSARSGGGIQYF; V: TRBV29-1; size: once; D: TRBD2; J: TRBJ2-4
DNA: TGCGCCAGCAGTCGGACAGGGGATCAGCCCCAGCATTTT; CDR3: CASSRTGDQPQHF; V: TRBV5-1; size: .; D: TRBD1; J: TRBJ1-5
DNA: TGTGCCAGCAGCTTAGCGTCTCTTGGCAATCAGCCCCAGCATTTT; CDR3: CASSLASLGNQPQHF; V: TRBV7-8; size: .; D: .; J: TRBJ1-5
DNA: TGTGCCAGCAGACAGGAAGCGAACACCGGGGAGCTGTTTTTT; CDR3: CASRQEANTGELFF; V: TRBV6-4; size: few; D: .; J: TRBJ2-2
DNA: TGCGCCAGCAGCCAATCGACTAGCGGGAGAACAGATACGCAGTATTTT; CDR3: CASSQSTSGRTDTQYF; V: TRBV4-3; size: .; D: TRBD2; J: TRBJ2-3
DNA: TGTGCCAGCGCTCCAGGGTACCACGAGCAGTACTTC; CDR3: CASAPGYHEQYF; V: TRBV28; size: .; D: .; J: TRBJ2-7
DNA: TGTGCCAGCAGTGCCAGTCCCGGGACACAGAACACTGAAGCTTTCTTT; CDR3: CASSASPGTQNTEAFF; V: TRBV21-1; size: few; D: .; J: TRBJ1-1
DNA: TGTGCCAGCAGCCCAGGGGGGACCGGGGAGCTGTTTTTT; CDR3: CASSPGGTGELFF; V: TRBV28; size: .; D: .; J: TRBJ2-2
DNA: TGTGCCAGCAGCCCCGGGGGACTACACACAGATACGCAGTATTTT; CDR3: CASSPGGLHTDTQYF; V: TRBV11-3; size: .; D: TRBD2; J: TRBJ2-3
DNA: TGTGCCAGCAGCCAGGGGGGAGGACAGCCCCAGCATTTT; CDR3: CASSQGGGQPQHF; V: TRBV3-1/TRBV3-2; size: .; D: .; J: TRBJ1-5
DNA: TGTGCCAGCAGTTTCCCGACAGGACGCAATGAAAAACTGTTTTTT; CDR3: CASSFPTGRNEKLFF; V: TRBV28; size: .; D: .; J: TRBJ1-4
DNA: TGTGCCAGCAGCTTAGCCGAGACAGGTGGTGAAGCTTTCTTT; CDR3: CASSLAETGGEAFF; V: TRBV7-9; size: .; D: .; J: TRBJ1-1
DNA: TGTGCCAGCAGCTCCAGGGGTGGGGGCTACACCTTC; CDR3: CASSSRGGGYTF; V: TRBV11-2; size: few; D: .; J: TRBJ1-2
DNA: TGTGCCAGCAGCTTGAAAACTAGCGGGGGCCAGGAGACCCAGTACTTC; CDR3: CASSLKTSGGQETQYF; V: TRBV5-4; size: .; D: TRBD2; J: TRBJ2-5
DNA: TGTGCCAGCAGCTATACCTACGACTATGGCTACACCTTC; CDR3: CASSYTYDYGYTF; V: TRBV6-5; size: .; D: .; J: TRBJ1-2
DNA: TGCAGCGCCTCAAAACAGGGCCCTAATGAAAAACTGTTTTTT; CDR3: CSASKQGPNEKLFF; V: TRBV29-1; size: .; D: .; J: TRBJ1-4
DNA: TGTGCCAGCAAGCTGGGACTGTCTACAGATACGCAGTATTTT; CDR3: CASKLGLSTDTQYF; V: TRBV6-5; size: .; D: .; J: TRBJ2-3
DNA: TGTGCCAGCAGTTTATCAGATACCGGGGAGCTGTTTTTT; CDR3: CASSLSDTGELFF; V: TRBV28; size: once; D: .; J: TRBJ2-2
DNA: TGTGCCAGCTCACCCCAGGGCGGTCCAGGTTCGAACACTGAAGCTTTCTTT; CDR3: CASSPQGGPGSNTEAFF; V: TRBV18; size: .; D: .; J: TRBJ1-1
DNA: TGTGCCAGCCTTTTAGCGGAGACCGGGGAGCTGTTTTTT; CDR3: CASLLAETGELFF; V: TRBV7-9; size: few; D: .; J: TRBJ2-2
DNA: TGTGCCAGCAGCCCCGGGGAGATAAGGAACAATGAGCAGTTCTTC; CDR3: CASSPGEIRNNEQFF; V: TRBV3-1/TRBV3-2; size: .; D: .; J: TRBJ2-1
DNA: TGCGCCAGCAGCACCGGGACAGGGTATGAGGGGCAGTATTTT; CDR3: CASSTGTGYEGQYF; V: TRBV5-1; size: .; D: TRBD1; J: TRBJ2-3
DNA: TGTGCCAGCAGCCCCGCGGGGGGGAGTGAGCAGTTCTTC; CDR3: CASSPAGGSEQFF; V: TRBV5-4; size: .; D: TRBD2; J: TRBJ2-1
DNA: TGTGCCAGCAGCTTAGCCGCGGACATAGCGGGGCATCGTGCCGGGGAGCTGTTTTTT; CDR3: CASSLAADIAGHRAGELFF; V: TRBV7-9; size: .; D: TRBD2; J: TRBJ2-2
DNA: TGCGCCAGCAGCCAGACAGTAGGATACAATGAGCAGTTCTTC; CDR3: CASSQTVGYNEQFF; V: TRBV4-1; size: .; D: .; J: TRBJ2-1
DNA: TGTGCCAGCAGCCAAGACCTAGGAGGTAGCGAGACCCAGTACTTC; CDR3: CASSQDLGGSETQYF; V: TRBV7-9; size: .; D: .; J: TRBJ2-5
DNA: TGTGCCAGCAGCCAGGCCGGGACAGGGATTTACAATGAGCAGTTCTTC; CDR3: CASSQAGTGIYNEQFF; V: TRBV6-4; size: once; D: TRBD1; J: TRBJ2-1
DNA: TGTGCCAGCAGTGTCCAGCGGGGGACCGGGGAGCTGTTTTTT; CDR3: CASSVQRGTGELFF; V: TRBV2; size: once; D: TRBD2; J: TRBJ2-2
DNA: TGCAGCGTTGGGGACAGGGGGCACAATCAGCCCCAGCATTTT; CDR3: CSVGDRGHNQPQHF; V: TRBV29-1; size: medium-sized; D: TRBD1; J: TRBJ1-5
DNA: TGTGCCAGCAGTTTACCCCTAACTCTCGCCGGCTCCTACGAGCAGTACTTC; CDR3: CASSLPLTLAGSYEQYF; V: TRBV28; size: .; D: .; J: TRBJ2-7
DNA: TGTGCCAGCAGTCGCGGGGGGAATTGGTTCGGGAAAAACATTCAGTACTTC; CDR3: CASSRGGNWFGKNIQYF; V: TRBV27; size: .; D: TRBD2; J: TRBJ2-4
DNA: TGTGCCTTCGAGTCACTAGCGCCAGATACGCAGTATTTT; CDR3: CAFESLAPDTQYF; V: TRBV30; size: .; D: TRBD2; J: TRBJ2-3
DNA: TGTGCCAGCAGCCCAGGTGGGGGGGCGGGTTACGAGCAGTACTTC; CDR3: CASSPGGGAGYEQYF; V: TRBV11-2; size: .; D: .; J: TRBJ2-7
DNA: TGTGCCAGCAGTTTAGGTCGGGGGGCGTGGCAGTTCTTC; CDR3: CASSLGRGAWQFF; V: TRBV12-3/TRBV12-4; size: .; D: .; J: TRBJ2-1
DNA: TGTGCCAGCACACGGGCAGGGGAGACCCAGTACTTC; CDR3: CASTRAGETQYF; V: TRBV2; size: .; D: .; J: TRBJ2-5
DNA: TGTGCCAGCAGCCCACCGGGACAGGGTTGGCAGTTCTTC; CDR3: CASSPPGQGWQFF; V: TRBV12-1; size: few; D: .; J: TRBJ2-1
DNA: TGTGCCAGCAGCCCCCGCTCCTACAGGGCTGACTATGGCTACACCTTC; CDR3: CASSPRSYRADYGYTF; V: TRBV7-2; size: .; D: .; J: TRBJ1-2
DNA: TGCGCCAGCAGCCAAGTTCATACGACAGGGGGCCTCTATGGCTACACCTTC; CDR3: CASSQVHTTGGLYGYTF; V: TRBV4-3; size: .; D: TRBD1; J: TRBJ1-2
DNA: TGCGCCAGCAGCCCTATCCGTGGCAGCGGTAATGAAAAACTGTTTTTT; CDR3: CASSPIRGSGNEKLFF; V: TRBV4-3; size: .; D: .; J: TRBJ1-4
DNA: TGTGCCAGCAGTACAGGGGCCAACTATGGCTACACCTTC; CDR3: CASSTGANYGYTF; V: TRBV6-5; size: .; D: TRBD1; J: TRBJ1-2
DNA: TGTGCCAGCAGTTACTCGAACGGGGATCAGCAGTTCTTC; CDR3: CASSYSNGDQQFF; V: TRBV6-6; size: .; D: .; J: TRBJ2-1
DNA: TGTGCCAGCAGACTAGCGGGAGGCACCTTAAACAATGAGCAGTTCTTC; CDR3: CASRLAGGTLNNEQFF; V: TRBV28; size: .; D: TRBD2; J: TRBJ2-1
DNA: TGTGCCAGTAGTGACAGAAACAGGGGGGGCACTGAAGCTTTCTTT; CDR3: CASSDRNRGGTEAFF; V: TRBV19; size: .; D: TRBD1; J: TRBJ1-1